Listed below are T cell receptor beta chains from one sample, sequenced in a study of blood T cells in healthy people across ages. TCRdb analysed the 5' RACE reads with MiXCR anew, one entry per CDR3 protein. This sample carries 650,000 to 800,000 distinct CDR3 sequences, more than 45% of them seen once, and the ten largest clones take about 14%. Material: blood. The receptors originated from a woman of 80 years or more in good health. The CDR3 runs from the conserved cysteine through the conserved F or W. A D gene is named only where the DNA matches it firmly. Clone size is stated in some rows and not others, as once, few, many or a class when expanded.

j_call: TRBJ2-1
d_call: TRBD2
clone_size: NA
v_call: TRBV18
cdr3_nt: TGTGCCAGCTCACCACCGGGACTAGGCCCGGGAGATGAGCAGTTCTTC
cdr3_aa: CASSPPGLGPGDEQFF

j_call: TRBJ1-2
d_call: NA
clone_size: NA
v_call: TRBV7-9
cdr3_nt: TGTGCCAGCAGCTTTTCATGGGGGACGCATGGCTACACCTTC
cdr3_aa: CASSFSWGTHGYTF

j_call: TRBJ2-1
d_call: TRBD1
clone_size: many
v_call: TRBV12-3/TRBV12-4
cdr3_nt: TGTGCCAGCAGCCCACTAACAGGGGGCTCGGGCAATGAGCAGTTCTTC
cdr3_aa: CASSPLTGGSGNEQFF

j_call: TRBJ2-5
d_call: NA
clone_size: NA
v_call: TRBV13
cdr3_nt: TGTGCCAGCAGCACCCGCAGGGAAGGTTTGAGAGAGACCCAGTACTTC
cdr3_aa: CASSTRREGLRETQYF

j_call: TRBJ2-7
d_call: NA
clone_size: NA
v_call: TRBV21-1
cdr3_nt: TGTGCCAGCTTGCCTAGGGGAACCTACGAGCAGTACTTC
cdr3_aa: CASLPRGTYEQYF

j_call: TRBJ1-6
d_call: NA
clone_size: NA
v_call: TRBV20-1
cdr3_nt: TGCAGTGCTAGGGAGGGCCCAGGGTATAATTCACCCCTCCACTTT
cdr3_aa: CSAREGPGYNSPLHF

j_call: TRBJ2-1
d_call: NA
clone_size: NA
v_call: TRBV10-3
cdr3_nt: TGTGCCGTCAGCGGAGCGGTGAGCTCCTACAATGAGCAGTTCTTC
cdr3_aa: CAVSGAVSSYNEQFF

j_call: TRBJ2-1
d_call: NA
clone_size: many
v_call: TRBV20-1
cdr3_nt: TGCAGTGCTAGAGCAGTTCAGGGGATCTCCTACAATGAGCAGTTCTTC
cdr3_aa: CSARAVQGISYNEQFF

j_call: TRBJ2-3
d_call: NA
clone_size: many
v_call: TRBV2
cdr3_nt: TGTGCCAGTAAGGACAACACAGATACGCAGTATTTT
cdr3_aa: CASKDNTDTQYF

j_call: TRBJ2-3
d_call: TRBD2
clone_size: NA
v_call: TRBV10-3
cdr3_nt: TGTGCCATCAGTGCCTTCTCTACTGGACTAGCGGGAAACACAGATACGCAGTATTTT
cdr3_aa: CAISAFSTGLAGNTDTQYF

j_call: TRBJ2-3
d_call: NA
clone_size: many
v_call: TRBV20-1
cdr3_nt: TGCAGTGCTGGCGGCGGGGATACGCAGTATTTT
cdr3_aa: CSAGGGDTQYF

j_call: TRBJ1-6
d_call: NA
clone_size: NA
v_call: TRBV6-5
cdr3_nt: TGTGCCAGCAGTACTCGCTCGAGCGGGTGGGATTCACCCCTCCACTTT
cdr3_aa: CASSTRSSGWDSPLHF

j_call: TRBJ2-1
d_call: NA
clone_size: NA
v_call: TRBV28
cdr3_nt: TGTGCCAGCAGTCTGAGACCCCTTCCTTGGGAGCAGTTCTTC
cdr3_aa: CASSLRPLPWEQFF

j_call: TRBJ1-2
d_call: NA
clone_size: once
v_call: TRBV10-3
cdr3_nt: TGTGCCATCAGTGAACAGGTCGGGGCGGACTATGGCTACACCTTC
cdr3_aa: CAISEQVGADYGYTF

j_call: TRBJ1-1
d_call: NA
clone_size: NA
v_call: TRBV5-6
cdr3_nt: TGTGCCAGCAGCGTGGGCAGGGGCCGGACTGAAGCTTTCTTT
cdr3_aa: CASSVGRGRTEAFF

j_call: TRBJ2-1
d_call: TRBD1
clone_size: NA
v_call: TRBV7-2
cdr3_nt: TGTGCCAGCAGCTTGCAGGGACAGGACTACTACAATGAGCAGTTCTTC
cdr3_aa: CASSLQGQDYYNEQFF

j_call: TRBJ2-3
d_call: NA
clone_size: NA
v_call: TRBV29-1
cdr3_nt: TGCAGCGTTCTACACGGGAGCACAGATACGCAGTATTTT
cdr3_aa: CSVLHGSTDTQYF

j_call: TRBJ2-3
d_call: TRBD2
clone_size: once
v_call: TRBV7-3
cdr3_nt: TGTGCCAGCAGTCCAGTCCTCTTAGCGGGGGGTCGGACAGATACGCAGTATTTT
cdr3_aa: CASSPVLLAGGRTDTQYF

j_call: TRBJ2-7
d_call: NA
clone_size: NA
v_call: TRBV7-2
cdr3_nt: TGTGCCAGCAGCCGGGGCGGGACTTGGAGCTACGAGCAGTACTTC
cdr3_aa: CASSRGGTWSYEQYF

j_call: TRBJ1-2
d_call: NA
clone_size: few
v_call: TRBV7-9
cdr3_nt: TGTGCCAGCAGCTTAGCGCGTCCGGTTCGGAACTATGGCTACACCTTC
cdr3_aa: CASSLARPVRNYGYTF

j_call: TRBJ2-7
d_call: NA
clone_size: NA
v_call: TRBV20-1
cdr3_nt: TGCAGTGCTAGAAGTCGGAGGAATCAGGCCCAGTACTTC
cdr3_aa: CSARSRRNQAQYF

j_call: TRBJ2-5
d_call: NA
clone_size: many
v_call: TRBV20-1
cdr3_nt: TGCAGTGCTAGGGGGGCCATCTTAGAGACCCAGTACTTC
cdr3_aa: CSARGAILETQYF

j_call: TRBJ2-5
d_call: NA
clone_size: many
v_call: TRBV20-1
cdr3_nt: TGCAGTGCGGCCCAAGAGACCCAGTACTTC
cdr3_aa: CSAAQETQYF

j_call: TRBJ1-2
d_call: TRBD1
clone_size: NA
v_call: TRBV5-1
cdr3_nt: TGCGCCAGCACCAGGACAGGGTATAATGGCTACACCTTC
cdr3_aa: CASTRTGYNGYTF

j_call: TRBJ2-2
d_call: TRBD2
clone_size: NA
v_call: TRBV2
cdr3_nt: TGTGCCGGCAGTGCGGACCTAGCGGGAGATTTGTCCGGGGAGCTGTTTTTT
cdr3_aa: CAGSADLAGDLSGELFF

j_call: TRBJ2-1
d_call: TRBD2
clone_size: many
v_call: TRBV12-3/TRBV12-4
cdr3_nt: TGTGCCAGCAGTTTGCAACTAGCGGGGGATGAGCAGTTCTTC
cdr3_aa: CASSLQLAGDEQFF

j_call: TRBJ1-6
d_call: TRBD1
clone_size: NA
v_call: TRBV20-1
cdr3_nt: TGCAGTGCTAGAGATCTCTTTGGGACAGGGGACCATAATTCACCCCTCCACTTT
cdr3_aa: CSARDLFGTGDHNSPLHF

j_call: TRBJ1-4
d_call: NA
clone_size: NA
v_call: TRBV7-9
cdr3_nt: TGTGCCAGCAGCTTAAAAGGGGGGGTAGACGAAAAACTGTTTTTT
cdr3_aa: CASSLKGGVDEKLFF

j_call: TRBJ2-7
d_call: NA
clone_size: NA
v_call: TRBV7-7
cdr3_nt: TGTGCCAGCAGCTTAGACCCTAGTTCCGAGCAGTACTTC
cdr3_aa: CASSLDPSSEQYF

j_call: TRBJ2-7
d_call: TRBD2
clone_size: NA
v_call: TRBV5-1
cdr3_nt: TGCGCCAGCAGCTTCATTCGACTAGCGGGAGGGTCCGGTGATGAGCAGTACTTC
cdr3_aa: CASSFIRLAGGSGDEQYF

j_call: TRBJ2-1
d_call: NA
clone_size: few
v_call: TRBV12-3/TRBV12-4
cdr3_nt: TGTGCCAGCAGTTTAGGCAGCCTTTTTAAGCAGTTCTTC
cdr3_aa: CASSLGSLFKQFF

j_call: TRBJ1-5
d_call: NA
clone_size: NA
v_call: TRBV7-2
cdr3_nt: TGTGCCAGCAGCGTGGAGGCCGTCCGGACCCAGCATTTT
cdr3_aa: CASSVEAVRTQHF

j_call: TRBJ2-7
d_call: NA
clone_size: NA
v_call: TRBV21-1
cdr3_nt: TGTGCCAGCAGCTGCCCGGGACCGAGGATCTACGAGCAGTACTTC
cdr3_aa: CASSCPGPRIYEQYF

j_call: TRBJ2-1
d_call: NA
clone_size: many
v_call: TRBV15
cdr3_nt: TGTGCCACCAGCAGCAACAATGAGGGAGTGGGAAATGAGCAGTTCTTC
cdr3_aa: CATSSNNEGVGNEQFF

j_call: TRBJ2-2
d_call: NA
clone_size: NA
v_call: TRBV14
cdr3_nt: TGTGCCACCAGGGAAAACACCGGGGAGCTGTTTTTT
cdr3_aa: CATRENTGELFF

j_call: TRBJ2-3
d_call: TRBD1
clone_size: NA
v_call: TRBV7-6
cdr3_nt: TGTGCCAGCAGTCGGACAGGGCAGACAGATACGCAGTATTTT
cdr3_aa: CASSRTGQTDTQYF

j_call: TRBJ2-4
d_call: NA
clone_size: once
v_call: TRBV9
cdr3_nt: TGTGCCAGCAGGAAAACGACGGGGGTCGGCATTCAGTACTTC
cdr3_aa: CASRKTTGVGIQYF